This TCR beta chain was captured in a study of cytomegalovirus exposure and HLA in healthy donors. This CDR3 has 15 amino acids. Looked up from germline, CDR1 is MDHEN and CDR2 is SYDVKM. V lost 5 bases to trimming and J lost 7 bases, with 20 bases between them. Vbeta (60) and Jbeta (13) primers were used in the PCR. Profiled with immunoSEQ multiplex PCR; TCRdb holds only in-frame clones, not every one. Among some 130,000 clones listed, roughly 82% were seen once. Whole-study findings and limits: Later on, an analysis showed TCR association rates differing by HLA locus, with DRB1 the most and HLA-C the fewest.

In regard to this clone: The target antigen is unknown.

Material for sequencing was PBMCs. The chain carries TRBV28 and TRBJ1-2, with D possibly being TRBD1 (6 bases). The sequence was obtained from a boy aged 10-17 years in good health and CMV-seronegative. The CDR3 coding sequence is TGTGCCAGCAGTGGGGGACAAGTTGGAAGAAGTGGCTACACCTTC. This gives the protein CASSGGQVGRSGYTF.